The 13 T cell receptor beta chains given below trace back to one sample, sequenced in a study of T-cell memory formation after mild COVID-19 (dated by TCRdb to the early 2020s). Receptor libraries were prepared by 5' RACE. Sequencing was carried out with an Illumina NovaSeq 6000. TCRdb took the public reads, trimmed them with fastp at Q25, ran MiXCR for clone calling and kept in-frame beta chains. CDR3 protein sequences are deduplicated, and each keeps its most common genes and DNA. Within this sample are about 58,000 distinct CDR3 sequences, with 28% of them counted one time only. The ten most abundant clones make up approximately 39% of the sample. What was sequenced was PBMCs or a T cell subset sorted from them (not recorded which). The receptors shown here come from a man aged 18 to 35 who had mild COVID-19 (a few samples of this study predate the infection). The sample titles of this study are shuffled in the database, so cell type and time point are left out; the donor was told from shared clones.

J is TRBJ2-5 and V is TRBV2; D is possibly TRBD2 (5 bases). Germline V gene data show CDR1 as SNHLY and CDR2 as FYNNEI. Trimming stripped 7 bases from V and 4 bases from J, with 16 bases between. The CDR3 has 14 residues. The CDR3 nucleotides read TGTGCCAGCACCCGCCCGAGGGCTGGAGAGACCCAGTACTTC. As protein: CASTRPRAGETQYF. The full variable domain, its missing parts supplied by reference TRBV2 and TRBJ2-5, is EPEVTQTPSHQVTQMGQEVILRCVPISNHLYFYWYRQILGQKVEFLVSFYNNEISEKSEIFDDQFSVERPDGSNFTLKIRSTKLEDSAMYFCASTRPRAGETQYFGPGTRLLVL.

J is TRBJ2-7 and V is TRBV5-6, with D tentatively TRBD1 or TRBD2 (6 bases each). Germline CDR1 is SGHDT and CDR2 is YYEEEE. The CDR3 contains 12 residues. Trimming stripped 3 bases from V and 5 bases from J, with 9 bases between. The CDR3, as DNA: TGTGCCAGCAGCTGGGGGGCTCACGAGCAGTACGTC. It translates to CASSWGAHEQYV.

This chain connects TRBV4-1 to TRBJ2-7, with D perhaps matching TRBD1 (6 bases). CDR1 is MGHRA and CDR2 is YSYEKL in the germline V gene. The CDR3 consists of 15 residues. V lost 2 bases to trimming and J lost 4 bases, with 15 bases between them. In DNA, the CDR3 is TGCGCCAGCAGCCAAATCTTCGACAGGAGTTACGAGCAGTACGTC. Translating gives CASSQIFDRSYEQYV.

The rearrangement uses TRBV4-2 and TRBJ2-1; 8 bases are a match to TRBD2. V was pared by 8 bases and J by 7 bases, with 10 bases of the junction left unmatched. This CDR3 spans 14 amino acids. CDR1 and CDR2 (germline): LGHNA, YNFKEQ. CDR3 sequence reads: CASYGGGLWNEQFF. In DNA, the CDR3 is TGTGCCAGCTACGGGGGGGGCCTGTGGAATGAGCAGTTCTTC.

This clonotype was picked up a small number of times. The chain employs TRBV6-5 and TRBJ1-6; TRBD1 might be the D (5 bases). The CDR3 is 14 amino acids. Trimming shortened V by 2 bases and J by 7 bases, and 9 bases separated the two germline ends. CDR1 is MNHEY and CDR2 is SVGAGI in the germline V gene. The CDR3 region is CASSYQGWNSPLHF. Here the CDR3 DNA reads TGTGCCAGCAGTTACCAGGGTTGGAATTCACCCCTCCACTTT.

This rearrangement joins TRBV6-5 to TRBJ2-7; possible D gene TRBD1, 7 bases. Trimming took 8 bases from V and 3 from J, leaving 14 bases between them. There are 13 residues in the CDR3. Per the germline V gene, CDR1 is MNHEY and CDR2 is SVGAGI. CDR3 sequence reads: CASGGGASYEQYF. The CDR3 nucleotides read TGTGCCAGCGGAGGGGGCGCGAGCTACGAGCAGTACTTC.

The chain joins TRBV4-1 to TRBJ2-1; D possibly corresponds to TRBD2 (6 bases). Trimming removed 2 bases at V and 6 bases at J, with 11 bases between. Germline lookup yields CDR1 MGHRA and CDR2 YSYEKL. The CDR3 is 14 residues long. CDR3 DNA sequence: TGCGCCAGCAGCCAACCGGGACTTCGCAATGAGCAGTTCTTC. Encoded protein: CASSQPGLRNEQFF.

The chain employs TRBV20-1 and TRBJ2-7; D perhaps matches TRBD2 (6 bases). Germline CDR1 and CDR2: DFQATT and SNEGSKA (reference sequence). The CDR3 totals 11 residues. Trimming shortened V by 8 bases and J by 5 bases, and 13 bases separated the two germline ends. The CDR3 region has the DNA TGCAGTATCCCGGGGGACGACGAGCAGTACTTC. As protein: CSIPGDDEQYF.

In its sample, this clonotype was seen once. This chain joins TRBV4-2 and TRBJ2-2; D is unresolved. The CDR3 is 17 residues long. Trimming removed 5 bases from V and 6 bases from J, with 22 bases in between. CDR1 and CDR2 from the germline V gene are LGHNA and YNFKEQ. The DNA for the CDR3 is TGTGCCAGCAGCGGGCGGCAGCCTCCAACTCCCGCCGGGGAGCTGTTTTTT. Residues: CASSGRQPPTPAGELFF.

This clonotype has more than one count but fewer than ten. The V call is TRBV7-2, the J call TRBJ2-7, with D unresolved. CDR1 is SGHTA, CDR2 FQGNSA, per germline. The length of the CDR3 is 12 residues. V lost 1 base, J lost 3 bases, and 4 bases lay in between. CDR3 coding DNA: TGTGCCAGCAGCTTAGGCGACTACGAGCAGTACGTC. This sequence encodes CASSLGDYEQYV.

In DNA form, the CDR3 reads TGCGCCAGCAGCCAAGAGGCGGGGTACACCGGGGAGCTGTTTTTT. It is translated as CASSQEAGYTGELFF. V usage is TRBV4-1 and J usage is TRBJ2-2, with D possibly being TRBD2 (6 bases). The CDR3 spans 15 residues. V lost 0 bases and J lost 3, with 8 bases in between. CDR1 is MGHRA, CDR2 YSYEKL, per germline.

This clonotype was seen only a few times. The final CDR3 position lacks the conserved phenylalanine or tryptophan, pointing to a likely read error. CDR3 region: CATDGQGRGYTL. The CDR3 nucleotides read TGTGCCACGGACGGACAGGGTCGGGGCTACACCTTA. V gene TRBV6-1 combines with J gene TRBJ1-2; 8 bases fit TRBD1. The CDR3 is 12 amino acids. Germline trimming cut 10 bases from V and 8 bases from J; bases unmatched to any gene: 9. CDR1 and CDR2 from the germline V gene are MNHNS and SASEGT.

The chain has TRBV4-1 and TRBJ2-3; D is tentatively TRBD1 or TRBD2 (5 bases each). CDR1 is MGHRA and CDR2 is YSYEKL in the germline V gene. V dropped 4 bases and J dropped 14 bases, with 16 bases sitting between them. The CDR3 contains 12 residues. CDR3: CASSPLVGAPYF. As DNA, the CDR3 is TGCGCCAGCAGCCCGTTAGTCGGGGCCCCGTATTTT.